There are a few counts of the clone carrying this T cell receptor beta chain. The antigen remains undetermined. With V trimmed by 5 bases and J by 4 bases, 7 bases remained unmatched. CDR3 length: 14 amino acids. CDR1 and CDR2 (germline): MRHNA, SNTAGT. The sample belongs to a study of T cells in Graves' hyperthyroidism and ophthalmopathy. There were TCR beta CDR3 regions amplified from RNA transcripts. The primer set for the first-round RT-PCR of the TCR CDR3 was HTBI. A single record per CDR3 protein comes from TCRdb applying MiXCR to the multiplex PCR reads. The table includes hundreds of thousands of distinct CDR3 sequences, 15% to 20% detected once. Not enrolled were patients with uncontrolled infection, other autoimmune disease, pregnancy or lactation. Findings and caveats of the study: Model-based prediction identified ophthalmopathy a median approximately 6.2 months prior to its onset.

The source of this sequence is a woman younger than 35 with Graves' ophthalmopathy. V usage is TRBV6-4 and J usage is TRBJ2-7, with 8 bases aligning to TRBD1. The sample was blood. CDR3 region: CASSTGQGGYEQYF. The CDR3 region has the DNA TGTGCCAGCAGTACAGGACAGGGAGGTTACGAGCAGTACTTC.